Below are 9 T cell receptor beta chains sequenced from a single sample in a study of shared clonotypes between healthy human individuals. Repertoires were generated with immunoSEQ multiplex PCR, while TCRdb's copy carries only in-frame clones and drops some. The sample has under 700,000 clones; 90% to 95% are singletons. In the naive CD8 group, cells lacked CD45RO and were positively selected for CCR7, so terminally differentiated effector memory CD45RA+ cells were left out. What was sequenced was naive CD8+ T cells sorted from blood. The receptor set was obtained from a woman aged 25 to 39 in good health.

The V gene is TRBV7-9, the J gene TRBJ2-1; D may correspond to TRBD1 or TRBD2 (6 bases each). The V gene's germline CDR1 is SEHNR and CDR2 FQNEAQ (reference sequence). V lost 5 bases to trimming and J lost 6 bases, with 17 bases between them. The CDR3 is made up of 15 amino acids. This chain's CDR3 is CASSPPGGQGNEQFF. The CDR3 bases are TGTGCCAGCAGCCCCCCCGGGGGCCAGGGCAATGAGCAGTTCTTC. Combining the CDR3 with reference TRBV7-9 and TRBJ2-1 gives the whole variable domain DTGVSQNPRHKITKRGQNVTFRCDPISEHNRLYWYRQTLGQGPEFLTYFQNEAQLEKSRLLSDRFSAERPKGSFSTLEIQRTEQGDSAMYLCASSPPGGQGNEQFFGPGTRLTVL.

The chain has TRBV7-9 and TRBJ1-4, with D perhaps matching TRBD1 (6 bases). V was trimmed by 5 bases and J by 6 bases, leaving 13 bases between them. CDR1 SEHNR and CDR2 FQNEAQ come from the germline V gene (reference sequence). There are 14 residues in the CDR3. CDR3 in DNA: TGTGCCAGCAGCCAAGGGGCAGGGGATGAAAAACTGTTTTTT. Amino acids: CASSQGAGDEKLFF.

The J gene is TRBJ2-3, the V gene TRBV2, with TRBD2 matching over 10 bases. CDR3 size: 16 residues. After removal of 8 bases from V and 4 bases from J, the junction contained 12 bases not matched to a gene. Germline CDR1 reads SNHLY; CDR2 reads FYNNEI. CDR3 coding DNA: TGTGCCAGCTTTTGGGGAGGAGCGGGAGGGCCAGATACGCAGTATTTT. Residues: CASFWGGAGGPDTQYF.

DNA for the CDR3: TGTGCCAGCAGTTTGACTAGCGGGAGGGATAATGAGCAGTTCTTC. Its protein is CASSLTSGRDNEQFF. The chain has TRBV27 and TRBJ2-1, with TRBD2 matching 14 bases. There are 15 residues in the CDR3. Germline-derived CDR1 and CDR2 are MNHEY and SMNVEV (reference sequence). The V gene end was trimmed by 3 bases and the J gene end by 7 bases; junction bases not matched to a gene: 2.

The genes are TRBV7-9 and TRBJ2-1, with 9 bases fitting TRBD2. V shed 2 bases, J shed 1 base, and the junction held 3 bases outside the gene matches. The germline V gene encodes CDR1 SEHNR and CDR2 FQNEAQ (reference sequence). CDR3 size: 16 residues. CDR3 in amino acids: CASSLLRGGSYNEQFF. The CDR3 DNA sequence: TGTGCCAGCAGCTTACTGCGGGGGGGGTCCTACAATGAGCAGTTCTTC.

V is TRBV5-5 and J is TRBJ2-2; D may be TRBD1 or TRBD2 (5 bases each). V was clipped by 4 bases and J by 6 bases, with 13 bases between them. The V gene's germline CDR1 is SGHKS and CDR2 YYEKEE (reference sequence). This CDR3 contains 14 residues. The CDR3 region has the DNA TGTGCCAGCAGCCATATCTGGGGACCCGGGGAGCTGTTTTTT. Amino acids: CASSHIWGPGELFF.

V gene TRBV6-5 combines with J gene TRBJ2-1; the D gene is possibly TRBD2 (6 bases). Trimming took off 0 bases at V and 7 bases at J, with 16 bases between the two ends. CDR1 and CDR2 (germline): MNHEY, SVGAGI. The CDR3 totals 16 residues. This CDR3 reads CASSYSEDPAGNEQFF. CDR3 coding DNA: TGTGCCAGCAGTTACTCCGAGGATCCGGCGGGAAATGAGCAGTTCTTC.

The chain employs TRBV5-6 and TRBJ2-5; TRBD2 is a possible D gene (6 bases). In germline, CDR1 is SGHDT, CDR2 YYEEEE. The CDR3 sequence is 14 residues long. The V end lost 0 bases, the J end lost 1 base, and 7 bases lay between the germline ends. CDR3 nucleotide sequence: TGTGCCAGCAGCTTGGAGGGACTCCAAGAGACCCAGTACTTC. Protein: CASSLEGLQETQYF.

The V call is TRBV15, the J call TRBJ2-7; 7 nucleotides line up with TRBD2. The CDR3 has 14 amino acids. Germline V lookup: CDR1 LNHNV, CDR2 YYDKDF (reference sequence). The trim removed 9 bases at V and 0 bases at J, leaving 8 bases unmatched. Here the CDR3 reads CATSRGGSSYEQYF. CDR3 DNA sequence: TGTGCCACGAGTAGGGGCGGGAGCTCCTACGAGCAGTACTTC.